This T cell receptor (beta chain) was sequenced during a study of control samples from healthy donors and cancer patients. This clone appeared a few times. Produced via immunoSEQ multiplex PCR; TCRdb's table is partial and in-frame only. The repertoire holds 80,000 or so clones, with less than 95% as singletons. This clonotype was sampled from a woman between 35 and 50 years old in good health. The sample taken for sequencing was blood.

The CDR3 region has the DNA TGTGCCAGCAGCTTAGGACAGGGGGCGCGTGGGGGTCAGCCCCAGCATTTT. Its protein product is CASSLGQGARGGQPQHF. The chain joins TRBV7-6 to TRBJ1-5; 10 nucleotides line up with TRBD1. V gave up 1 base and J gave up 6 bases; unmatched junction bases: 9. CDR1 and CDR2 (germline): SGHVS, FNYEAQ. The CDR3 sequence is 17 residues long.